This TCR beta chain was profiled in a study of CD8 T cells in Susac syndrome. Negative isolation yielded the CD8+ and CD4+ T cells, while FACS enriched the TEMRA cells. The RNA, about 0.45 to 1 ug, was put through reverse transcription using random hexamers. Amplification of TCR beta CDR3 spanned 54 Vbeta and 13 Jbeta via immunoSEQ multiplex PCR. TCRdb re-analysed the immunoSEQ multiplex PCR reads in MiXCR, keeping a single row per CDR3 protein. The sample shows 55,000 to 85,000 distinct CDR3 sequences, under 96% of them seen only once. This CDR3 spans 16 amino acids. Trimming took 5 bases from V and 7 from J; bases not matched to a gene: 12. The germline V gene encodes CDR1 SGHNT and CDR2 YYREEE (reference sequence).

Material: CD4+ T cells from PBMCs. The origin of this receptor is a human donor with multiple sclerosis. The rearrangement uses TRBV5-4 and TRBJ2-1, with 10 positions matching TRBD2. The CDR3 DNA follows: TGTGCCAGCAGACTGATGGGTAGCGGGGGGCCTAATGAGCAGTTCTTC. Translated, it gives CASRLMGSGGPNEQFF.